The 20 T cell receptor beta chains below were found in one sample sequenced in a study of blood T cell repertoires in COVID-19. Assay: immunoSEQ multiplex PCR; the TCRdb copy retains only in-frame clones and omits some. Seen here are over 200,000 clones, about 90% observed once, and the top ten hold about 4%. Sample: PBMCs or T cells enriched from blood (not recorded which). Source of these receptors: a woman in her thirties who had been exposed to COVID-19.

Concerning this clone itself: At one end the junction does not follow the germline gene, possibly because of a read error. The gene calls are TRBV7-7 and TRBJ2-7, with D perhaps TRBD2 (6 bases). Per the germline V gene, CDR1 is SSHAT and CDR2 is FNYEAQ (reference sequence). The CDR3 has 15 residues. Here the CDR3 reads CASSLGQGLSYEQYF. The DNA for the CDR3 is TGTGCTAGCAGCCTAGGTCAGGGACTCTCCTACGAGCAGTACTTC.

The V call is TRBV12-3 or TRBV12-4, the J call TRBJ1-2; D is unresolved. V lost 2 bases, J lost 0 bases, and 4 bases lay in between. CDR3 size: 13 residues. The CDR3 here is CASSLPANYGYTF. The CDR3 coding sequence is TGTGCCAGCAGTTTACCAGCTAACTATGGCTACACCTTC.

The chain links TRBV2 to TRBJ2-7, with D perhaps matching TRBD1 (6 bases). CDR1 is SNHLY, CDR2 FYNNEI, per germline. CDR3 length: 13 amino acids. Deletions cut 7 bases from V and 7 bases from J, with 17 bases between. CDR3 sequence: CASKGVASGEQYF. CDR3 DNA sequence: TGTGCCAGCAAGGGGGTTGCGTCGGGTGAGCAGTACTTC. Full variable domain (remainder filled in from reference TRBV2 and TRBJ2-7): EPEVTQTPSHQVTQMGQEVILRCVPISNHLYFYWYRQILGQKVEFLVSFYNNEISEKSEIFDDQFSVERPDGSNFTLKIRSTKLEDSAMYFCASKGVASGEQYFGPGTRLTVT.

The chain links TRBV2 to TRBJ2-5; D is possibly TRBD2 (6 bases). V was trimmed by 9 bases and J by 7 bases, leaving 15 bases between them. Per the germline V gene, CDR1 is SNHLY and CDR2 is FYNNEI. This CDR3 is 12 amino acids long. CDR3 in DNA: TGTGCCAGTGACGGGGGTTCGGGGACCCAGTACTTC. The encoded protein is CASDGGSGTQYF.

The chain uses TRBV30 and TRBJ1-3; D is undetermined. The CDR3 totals 11 residues. Germline V gene sequence: CDR1 GTSNPN, CDR2 SVGIG (reference sequence). V was shortened by 6 bases and J by 0 bases, with 3 bases between the two germline ends. The CDR3 reads CACSSGNTIYF. The CDR3 bases are TGTGCCTGCAGCTCTGGAAACACCATATATTTT.

The chain combines TRBV19 with TRBJ2-1, with TRBD2 as a possible D gene (5 bases). Germline values: CDR1 LNHDA, CDR2 SQIVND (reference sequence). V shed 0 bases and J shed 0 bases, with 9 bases lying between them. The CDR3 has 16 residues. DNA for the CDR3: TGTGCCAGTAGTATAGAGCGGGCTTACTCCTACAATGAGCAGTTCTTC. This codes for CASSIERAYSYNEQFF. Based on the CDR3 plus reference TRBV19 and TRBJ2-1, the full variable domain is DGGITQSPKYLFRKEGQNVTLSCEQNLNHDAMYWYRQDPGQGLRLIYYSQIVNDFQKGDIAEGYSVSREKKESFPLTVTSAQKNPTAFYLCASSIERAYSYNEQFFGPGTRLTVL.

The count of this clone is one. In DNA form, the CDR3 reads TGTGCCAGCAGCCCTAGCGGGAGCTCCTACGAGCAGTACTTC. It yields the protein CASSPSGSSYEQYF. The rearrangement links TRBV28 to TRBJ2-7; 10 bases match TRBD2. This CDR3 has 14 amino acids. The germline V gene encodes CDR1 MDHEN and CDR2 SYDVKM. The junction had 2 bases not matched to a gene; V was cut back by 6 bases and J by 0 bases.

This clone was recorded at least ten times. This chain joins TRBV2 and TRBJ2-1; 12 bases line up with TRBD2. V dropped 7 bases and J dropped 4; count of bases not matched to a gene: 11. From germline, CDR1 is SNHLY and CDR2 FYNNEI. This CDR3 comprises 17 residues. CDR3 loop: CASTNRTSGMLYNEQFF. For the CDR3, the DNA is TGTGCCAGCACGAACCGGACTAGCGGGATGCTTTACAATGAGCAGTTCTTC.

This sequence joins TRBV30 and TRBJ1-5; 8 nucleotides match TRBD1. Germline values: CDR1 GTSNPN, CDR2 SVGIG (reference sequence). V gave up 2 bases and J gave up 7 bases; unmatched junction bases: 10. The CDR3 is 15 residues long. For the CDR3, the DNA is TGTGCCTGGAGTTTTACAGGGGGTGCGGGACAGCCCCAGCATTTT. It is translated as CAWSFTGGAGQPQHF. Full variable domain (remainder filled in from reference TRBV30 and TRBJ1-5): SQTIHQWPATLVQPVGSPLSLECTVEGTSNPNLYWYRQAAGRGLQLLFYSVGIGQISSEVPQNLSASRPQDRQFILSSKKLLLSDSGFYLCAWSFTGGAGQPQHFGDGTRLSIL.

CDR3 in amino acids: CASSPSGTGSYEQYF. DNA of the CDR3: TGCGCCAGCAGCCCATCCGGGACAGGGTCGTACGAGCAGTACTTC. The chain employs TRBV5-1 and TRBJ2-7; 9 bases map to TRBD1. The CDR3 consists of 15 residues. V shed 4 bases, J shed 4 bases, and the junction held 9 bases outside the gene matches. In germline, CDR1 is SGHRS, CDR2 YFSETQ. The full variable domain, completed using reference TRBV5-1 and TRBJ2-7, is KAGVTQTPRYLIKTRGQQVTLSCSPISGHRSVSWYQQTPGQGLQFLFEYFSETQRNKGNFPGRFSGRQFSNSRSEMNVSTLELGDSALYLCASSPSGTGSYEQYFGPGTRLTVT.

This clone appeared a few times. The rearrangement links TRBV18 to TRBJ1-1; 10 bases line up with TRBD1. Germline V gene data show CDR1 as KGHSH and CDR2 as LQKENI. V shed 7 bases, J shed 5 bases, and the junction held 10 bases outside the gene matches. CDR3 length: 15 amino acids. The DNA of the CDR3 is TGTGCCAGCTTCATATCTGGACAGGGGGGGACTGAAGCTTTCTTT. Amino acids: CASFISGQGGTEAFF.

This sequence joins TRBV14 and TRBJ2-2; 9 bases are a match to TRBD2. The CDR3 sequence is 16 residues long. Germline V gene data show CDR1 as SGHDN and CDR2 as FVKESK. J was trimmed by 6 bases and V by 4 bases; bases with no gene match: 9. CDR3 in DNA: TGTGCCAGCAGCCTAGCCGGGACTAGCATCGCCGGGGAGCTGTTTTTT. Residues: CASSLAGTSIAGELFF.

V is TRBV10-3 and J is TRBJ2-1; weak D call: TRBD2 (6 bases). The ends were cut back, 2 bases at V and 5 bases at J, with 10 bases in the middle. The CDR3 has 14 residues. The germline V gene encodes CDR1 ENHRY and CDR2 SYGVKD. CDR3 amino acids: CAISERELDNEQFF. In DNA, the CDR3 is TGTGCCATCAGTGAGCGGGAGTTGGACAATGAGCAGTTCTTC.

This CDR3 is CASSHVDSNTEAFF. The DNA for the CDR3 is TGTGCCAGCAGCCACGTCGACAGCAACACTGAAGCTTTCTTT. The chain joins TRBV5-4 to TRBJ1-1; D possibly corresponds to TRBD1 (5 bases). This CDR3 is 14 amino acids long. Germline V gives CDR1 SGHNT, CDR2 YYREEE (reference sequence). The V end lost 4 bases, the J end lost 2 bases, and 12 bases lay between the germline ends.

The rearrangement uses TRBV27 and TRBJ1-6; 9 positions agree with TRBD1. Unmatched junction bases numbered 6, after V lost 5 bases and J lost 10 bases. Germline V gene data show CDR1 as MNHEY and CDR2 as SMNVEV (reference sequence). The CDR3 totals 14 residues. The CDR3: CASSLGQGQSPLHF. The CDR3 bases are TGTGCCAGCAGTCTCGGACAGGGGCAATCACCCCTCCACTTT.

This clone was counted once. V is TRBV6-5 and J is TRBJ1-4; D ambiguous. The CDR3 spans 14 residues. Trimming took 10 bases from V and 8 from J, leaving 20 bases between them. Germline V gene lookup returns CDR1 MNHEY and CDR2 SVGAGI. The chain's CDR3 is CATSSSWAGEKLFF. The CDR3 DNA reads TGTGCCACCTCGTCGTCCTGGGCCGGAGAAAAACTGTTTTTT.

This sequence joins TRBV18 and TRBJ2-5; D is uncertain. Germline CDR1 KGHSH, CDR2 LQKENI. V was pared by 2 bases and J by 4 bases, with 17 bases between. The CDR3 contains 16 residues. CDR3 DNA: TGTGCCAGCTCACCAGATCTTTCGGGTATGGGAGAGACCCAGTACTTC. This gives the protein CASSPDLSGMGETQYF.

The V and J genes are TRBV3-1 (or the pseudogene TRBV3-2) and TRBJ2-7; no clear D. The germline gives CDR1 LGHDT, CDR2 YNNKEL (reference sequence). The CDR3 has 14 amino acids. The ends were cut back, 1 base at V and 0 bases at J, with 7 bases in the middle. In nucleotides, the CDR3 is TGTGCCAGCAGCCAAGCCTCCCTCTCCTACGAGCAGTACTTC. Residues: CASSQASLSYEQYF.

The chain combines TRBV4-1 with TRBJ2-7; TRBD2 matches at 11 bases. With V trimmed by 3 bases and J by 3 bases, 4 bases remained unmatched. The germline V gene encodes CDR1 MGHRA and CDR2 YSYEKL. CDR3 length: 15 residues. CDR3 in amino acids: CASSQLAGGIYEQYF. The CDR3 nucleotides read TGCGCCAGCAGCCAGTTAGCGGGAGGGATCTACGAGCAGTACTTC.

This sequence joins TRBV5-5 and TRBJ2-1; 12 nucleotides align to TRBD2. This CDR3 contains 18 residues. Germline V gene sequence: CDR1 SGHKS, CDR2 YYEKEE (reference sequence). V lost 3 bases, J lost 5 bases, and 12 bases stayed unmatched. In DNA, the CDR3 is TGTGCCAGCAGCTCCCGACTAGCGGGAGCTCAAAGAAACAATGAGCAGTTCTTC. It is translated as CASSSRLAGAQRNNEQFF.